These 8 T cell receptor beta chains were all obtained from the same sample, sequenced in a study of shared clonotypes between healthy human individuals (dated by TCRdb to about 2020). Library preparation was by the immunoSEQ multiplex PCR assay. TCRdb provides this immuneACCESS table in a form limited to in-frame rearrangements. Some clones are lacking; in checked studies, under half of them reflect an unresolved V gene, and why the rest are absent is not known. Recorded for this sample are some 600,000 clones; about 96% of them occurred a single time. The ten largest clonotypes hold about 0.12% of the sample. CD8 naive samples were obtained by positive selection for CCR7 among CD45RO-negative cells, yielding a CD45RA+CCR7+ population from which TemRA cells were excluded. The sample taken for sequencing was naive CD8+ T cells sorted from blood. In light of the paper, this sample's cell subset or site label describes: CD45RA+CCR7+. The receptors were gathered from a woman in her twenties or thirties in good health.

This clone appeared once. The chain has TRBV6-6 and TRBJ2-3; no definite D call. CDR1 is MNHNY and CDR2 is SVGAGI in the germline V gene (reference sequence). CDR3 length: 11 residues. Trimming removed 6 bases at V and 6 bases at J, with 7 bases between. The CDR3 DNA sequence: TGTGCCAGCAGGTCCCTGGATACGCAGTATTTT. It specifies CASRSLDTQYF.

The rearrangement uses TRBV4-1 and TRBJ1-2; 9 nucleotides align to TRBD1. Germline V gives CDR1 MGHRA, CDR2 YSYEKL. The CDR3 length is 16 residues. V lost 0 bases to trimming and J lost 0 bases; unmatched junction nucleotides: 2. The CDR3 reads CASSQEGTGPNYGYTF. CDR3 in DNA: TGCGCCAGCAGCCAAGAGGGGACAGGGCCTAACTATGGCTACACCTTC.

The rearrangement links TRBV30 to TRBJ2-1; 9 positions agree with TRBD2. There are 15 residues in the CDR3. Germline V gene lookup returns CDR1 GTSNPN and CDR2 SVGIG (reference sequence). Trimming removed 5 bases from V and 3 bases from J; junction bases left unmatched: 8. For the CDR3, the DNA is TGTGCCTGGTCGATAGCGGGAGCGGTCTACAATGAGCAGTTCTTC. It specifies CAWSIAGAVYNEQFF.

V and J are TRBV28 and TRBJ2-7, with a weak D call TRBD1 (6 bases). The CDR3 covers 13 residues. CDR1 and CDR2 from the germline V gene are MDHEN and SYDVKM. Trimming pared 10 bases from V and 2 bases from J, leaving 15 bases between. The chain's CDR3 is CATTQGLTYEQYF. CDR3 coding DNA: TGTGCCACCACACAGGGATTAACCTACGAGCAGTACTTC.

J is TRBJ2-1 and V is TRBV4-2; D not resolved. The CDR3 consists of 16 residues. Trimming took off 3 bases at V and 0 bases at J, with 12 bases between the two ends. Germline V gives CDR1 LGHNA, CDR2 YNFKEQ. For the CDR3, the DNA is TGTGCCAGCAGCCACCTTACTGAGGACTCCTACAATGAGCAGTTCTTC. It translates to CASSHLTEDSYNEQFF.

This clone was observed a few times. The chain recombines TRBV5-1 with TRBJ2-7; either TRBD1 or TRBD2 may supply D (5 bases each). The V gene's germline CDR1 is SGHRS and CDR2 YFSETQ. Trimming left V 4 bases short and J 2 bases short, with 13 bases between. The CDR3 runs 14 residues. CDR3 nucleotides: TGCGCCAGCAGCCCCGGGACGGAGACCTACGAGCAGTACTTC. Translated, it gives CASSPGTETYEQYF.

The V call is TRBV19, the J call TRBJ2-1, with a possible D match to TRBD2 (5 bases). V was shortened by 5 bases and J by 2 bases, with 16 bases between the two germline ends. The germline V gene has CDR1 LNHDA and CDR2 SQIVND (reference sequence). The CDR3 runs 16 residues. CDR3 residues: CASSPWVASTYNEQFF. The CDR3 DNA reads as TGTGCCAGTAGTCCCTGGGTAGCGTCGACCTACAATGAGCAGTTCTTC.

The rearrangement joins TRBV28 to TRBJ1-2, with D possibly matching TRBD1 (5 bases). Germline values: CDR1 MDHEN, CDR2 SYDVKM. V lost 7 bases, J lost 4 bases, and 13 bases lay in between. This CDR3 has 13 amino acids. The CDR3 DNA sequence: TGTGCCAGCACACAGGAAAGTGGCTATGGCTACACCTTC. It translates to CASTQESGYGYTF.